The present entry profiles one TCR beta chain with its context. Primers: 60 V beta forward and 13 J beta reverse. Sequenced by immunoSEQ multiplex PCR; TCRdb stores in-frame clones only, minus some. The sample holds tens of thousands of clones; about 83% are singletons and the top ten take approximately 9.6%. Losses at the gene ends were 7 bases for V and 3 bases for J; bases not matched to a gene: 7. The CDR3 runs 14 residues. Germline loops: CDR1 SNHLY, CDR2 FYNNEI. Time point denoted: after dendritic cell vaccination, including at tumor progression/relapse. This sample was included in a study of glioma-infiltrating T cells after dendritic cell vaccination. Across the whole study: Three intradermal dendritic cell vaccine injections were given every two weeks.

This specimen consisted of blood, obtained after dendritic cell vaccination. This sequence originates from a human donor with glioblastoma. This sequence joins TRBV2 and TRBJ1-1; 8 nucleotides agree with TRBD1. DNA for the CDR3: TGTGCCAGCACAGGGGGCGTATTGGACACTGAAGCTTTCTTT. It specifies CASTGGVLDTEAFF.